This T cell receptor (beta chain) was obtained from a study of CXCR3-negative and CXCR3-positive naive CD8 T cells. Naivety in CD8+ T cells corresponded to a CD45RO-CCR7+CD27+CD95- phenotype. Study observations and caveats: Memory cells diverged, while naive CXCR3-positive and CXCR3-negative cells had similar TRBV-TRBJ usage. Naive cells that were CXCR3-positive had more hydrophobic TRB CDR3s (compared with CXCR3-negative naive cells). Diversity ran similarly high across both naive subsets but far lower in memory CD8+ cells. CXCR3 expression partially decreased after cryopreservation; most assays used fresh PBMCs.

Carrying UMI labels, the TRB cDNA libraries were prepared through 5' RACE. TCRdb re-called the 5' RACE reads; one entry per CDR3 protein, DNA not given. The sample features under 75,000 distinct CDR3 sequences, with 0.71% in its top ten. Concerning this clonotype: Its cognate antigen is unknown.

This sequence originates from a human donor in good health. Some clones in this sample may be carry-over from other donors' samples. What was sequenced was naive CXCR3+ CD8+ T cells from blood. Subset described: CD45RO-CCR7+CD27+CD95- naive CD8+ T cells expressing CXCR3 (TNR3+).

This CDR3 reads CASSLGEGRGAFF. J is TRBJ1-1 and V is TRBV7-9. The CDR3 is made up of 13 amino acids. Germline lookup yields CDR1 SEHNR and CDR2 FQNEAQ (reference sequence).